This T cell receptor (beta chain) was found in a study of blood T cell repertoires in COVID-19. Background on the study: Acute and convalescent COVID-19 specimens originated in the United States, Italy and Spain. PBMCs, B-cell-depleted T cells, or T cells were the source of the cDNA or gDNA that made up the material.

The CDR3 is made up of 13 amino acids. CDR1 GTSNPN and CDR2 SVGIG come from the germline V gene (reference sequence). With 6 bases clipped from V and 4 bases from J, the junction kept 6 bases outside the gene matches. Per the original methods: Amplification from reference gene primers served as the basis for estimated nucleated cell counts. Clones were sequenced by immunoSEQ multiplex PCR, and TCRdb holds only the in-frame ones, with some missing. The V and J calls and the clone size are those of that table, but D and trimming were determined from the DNA. Among tens of thousands of clones listed, around 88% were seen once.

The sample comprised peripheral blood. The clonotype originates from a man in his forties or fifties with active COVID-19. The chain joins TRBV30 to TRBJ1-5; 7 bases align to TRBD1. The DNA of the CDR3 is TGTGCCTGTGGGACAGAGAATAATCAGCCCCAGCATTTT. Residues: CACGTENNQPQHF.